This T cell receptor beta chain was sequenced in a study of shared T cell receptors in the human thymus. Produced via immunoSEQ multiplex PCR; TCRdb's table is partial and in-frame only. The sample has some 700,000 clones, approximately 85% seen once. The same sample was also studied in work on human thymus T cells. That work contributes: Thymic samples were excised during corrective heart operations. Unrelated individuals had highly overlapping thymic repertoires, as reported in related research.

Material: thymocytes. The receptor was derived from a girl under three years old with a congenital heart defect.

The CDR3 DNA follows: TGTGCCAGCAGCCGGGGTGGACCGCTTGGAAACACCATATATTTT. Translated: CASSRGGPLGNTIYF. This chain connects TRBV11-3 to TRBJ1-3; D is ambiguous. The CDR3 length is 15 residues. Trimming removed 5 bases from V and 3 bases from J, with 14 bases in between. Germline CDR1 is SGHNT and CDR2 is YENEEA.